This T cell receptor (beta chain) was sequenced for a study of cytomegalovirus exposure and HLA in healthy donors. General study points: Analysis performed later showed TCR beta chains linked to HLA being more clonally expanded than equally common others. An analysis that came later showed most CMV-associated TCR beta chains appearing HLA-restricted.

As for this clone: Its antigen is unknown.

Vbeta (60) and Jbeta (13) primers were used in the PCR. Per the authors' pipeline: Later reanalysis found roughly 80 million unique TCR beta chains, some 10 million of them shared. Data came from immunoSEQ multiplex PCR; TCRdb stores just in-frame clones and leaves some out. Clonal size and the V and J genes are those of that table, whereas D and trimming came from the DNA. Of tens of thousands of clones in the sample, around 75% are singletons; the top ten hold 7% to 8.5%. The TCR comes from a woman in her thirties or forties in good health and CMV-seronegative. The material sequenced was PBMCs.

CDR3 residues: CASSPTGQGADEQYF. In DNA form, the CDR3 reads TGTGCCAGCAGCCCCACCGGACAGGGGGCCGACGAGCAGTACTTC. This chain links TRBV7-2 with TRBJ2-7, with TRBD1 matching 11 bases. The CDR3 length is 15 residues. V shed 5 bases, J shed 5 bases, and the junction held 8 bases outside the gene matches. CDR1 is SGHTA and CDR2 is FQGNSA in the germline V gene.